One sample yielded the 28 T cell receptor beta chains listed below, sequenced in a study of shared clonotypes between healthy human individuals. Sequencing used immunoSEQ multiplex PCR; TCRdb keeps in-frame clones, though not all of them. Of 400,000 or so clones listed, 90% to 97% were seen once; the top ten hold about 0.32%. The material sequenced was memory CD8+ T cells sorted from blood. Subset noted: CD45RO+ cells pooled with CCR7-negative TemRA cells. The receptors derive from a man under 40 in good health.

The chain links TRBV2 to TRBJ1-1; 7 nucleotides align to TRBD1. Germline values: CDR1 SNHLY, CDR2 FYNNEI. After removal of 2 bases from V and 8 bases from J, the junction contained 8 bases not matched to a gene. The CDR3 is made up of 14 amino acids. The CDR3 sequence: CASSEKLEGAEAFF. The CDR3 coding sequence is TGTGCCAGCAGTGAAAAATTGGAGGGGGCGGAAGCTTTCTTT.

The rearrangement uses TRBV4-2 and TRBJ2-7; 13 bases line up with TRBD2. This CDR3 is 17 amino acids long. Looked up from germline, CDR1 is LGHNA and CDR2 is YNFKEQ. J lost 1 base, V lost 3 bases, and 6 bases had no gene match. The CDR3 here is CASSHEGLAGPSYEQYF. DNA of the CDR3: TGTGCCAGCAGCCACGAGGGACTAGCGGGACCGTCCTACGAGCAGTACTTC.

This chain connects TRBV6-1 to TRBJ2-4, with D unclear. The CDR3 length is 12 residues. V lost 8 bases, J lost 0 bases, and 5 bases lay in between. CDR1 is MNHNS and CDR2 is SASEGT in the germline V gene. This chain's CDR3 is CASSLAKNIQYF. CDR3 nucleotide sequence: TGTGCCAGCTCGTTAGCCAAAAACATTCAGTACTTC.

V is TRBV7-2 and J is TRBJ1-1, with a possible D match to TRBD1 (5 bases). The germline CDR1 and CDR2 sequences are SGHTA and FQGNSA. V lost 5 bases, J lost 1 base, and 8 bases lay in between. The CDR3 runs to 13 residues. CDR3 bases: TGTGCCAGCAGCGTCCAGGGGAACACTGAAGCTTTCTTT. Translated: CASSVQGNTEAFF.

This clone was seen only once. This chain links TRBV21-1 with TRBJ1-3; the table calls TRBD1, which could not be checked here. TRBV21-1 constitutes a pseudogene. The CDR3 extends over 14 amino acids. The CDR3 DNA reads as TGTGCCAGCAGCAAAGAGGGGGAAGGAAACACCATATATTTT. The encoded protein is CASSKEGEGNTIYF.

V is TRBV9 and J is TRBJ1-3; D gene unclear. V was pared by 0 bases and J by 0 bases, with 4 bases between. Germline V gene data show CDR1 as SGDLS and CDR2 as YYNGEE. The CDR3 consists of 14 residues. The DNA for the CDR3 is TGTGCCAGCAGCGTAGCGGCCTCTGGAAACACCATATATTTT. This encodes CASSVAASGNTIYF. Supplemented by reference TRBV9 and TRBJ1-3, the full variable domain reads DSGVTQTPKHLITATGQRVTLRCSPRSGDLSVYWYQQSLDQGLQFLIQYYNGEERAKGNILERFSAQQFPDLHSELNLSSLELGDSALYFCASSVAASGNTIYFGEGSWLTVV.

This clone came up once. The CDR3 loop is CASSPAGRLNTEAFF. The CDR3 nucleotides read TGTGCCAGCTCACCAGCTGGACGGCTGAACACTGAAGCTTTCTTT. The chain combines TRBV18 with TRBJ1-1; no definite D call. This CDR3 comprises 15 residues. V lost 2 bases, J lost 0 bases, and 10 bases lay in between. Looked up from germline, CDR1 is KGHSH and CDR2 is LQKENI.

The J gene is TRBJ1-2, the V gene TRBV14; possibly TRBD1 for D (5 bases). Germline values: CDR1 SGHDN, CDR2 FVKESK. The CDR3 runs 14 residues. Trimming removed 5 bases at V and 4 bases at J, with 14 bases between. The CDR3: CASSFRQSLYGYTF. The CDR3 bases are TGTGCCAGCAGCTTCCGACAGTCCCTCTATGGCTACACCTTC.

The chain is built from TRBV6-1 and TRBJ2-1, with D unresolved. The CDR3 spans 14 residues. V was pared by 6 bases and J by 4 bases, with 13 bases between. CDR1 is MNHNS, CDR2 SASEGT, per germline. DNA for the CDR3: TGTGCCAGCAGCTACCGAAGGGCATACAATGAGCAGTTCTTC. Translating gives CASSYRRAYNEQFF.

The chain joins TRBV18 to TRBJ2-7, with D hard to call. V lost 3 bases and J 0 bases, leaving 9 bases between the germline ends. Germline lookup yields CDR1 KGHSH and CDR2 LQKENI. The CDR3 consists of 14 residues. CDR3: CASSPRVDSYEQYF. The CDR3, as DNA: TGTGCCAGCTCACCTAGAGTAGACTCCTACGAGCAGTACTTC.

The chain links TRBV7-3 to TRBJ2-3, with 11 nucleotides matching TRBD2. The V gene end was trimmed by 5 bases and the J gene end by 5 bases; junction bases not matched to a gene: 3. The CDR3 contains 14 residues. The germline CDR1 and CDR2 sequences are SGHTA and FQGTGA. CDR3: CASSTSGRGDTQYF. Written as DNA, the CDR3 is TGTGCCAGCAGCACTAGCGGGAGAGGAGATACGCAGTATTTT.

The chain uses TRBV18 and TRBJ2-4; 7 nucleotides match TRBD2. Germline V gives CDR1 KGHSH, CDR2 LQKENI. The CDR3 has 16 residues. V was pared by 6 bases and J by 0 bases, with 8 bases of the junction left unmatched. CDR3: CASSASGGVAKNIQYF. The CDR3, as DNA: TGTGCCAGCTCCGCTTCGGGAGGAGTAGCCAAAAACATTCAGTACTTC.

The chain is built from TRBV27 and TRBJ2-3; TRBD2 aligns across 7 bases. The CDR3 contains 14 residues. Germline V gene lookup returns CDR1 MNHEY and CDR2 SMNVEV (reference sequence). The J segment lost 2 bases and the V segment lost 6 bases, leaving 5 bases of the junction unmatched. CDR3 loop: CASSSAGTTDTQYF. The DNA for the CDR3 is TGTGCCAGCAGCTCAGCGGGGACCACAGATACGCAGTATTTT.

This chain links TRBV18 with TRBJ1-1; D remains ambiguous. There are 15 residues in the CDR3. The germline gives CDR1 KGHSH, CDR2 LQKENI. Trimming left V 2 bases short and J 1 base short, with 11 bases between. DNA for the CDR3: TGTGCCAGCTCACCAATTCAGGACCCGAACACTGAAGCTTTCTTT. The encoded protein is CASSPIQDPNTEAFF.

V and J are TRBV11-2 and TRBJ2-7, with D unresolved. Trimming took 0 bases from V and 0 from J, leaving 9 bases between them. The germline CDR1 and CDR2 sequences are SGHAT and FQNNGV. The CDR3 length is 15 residues. DNA of the CDR3: TGTGCCAGCAGCTTAGAAGTTCCTGGCTCCTACGAGCAGTACTTC. Its protein product is CASSLEVPGSYEQYF.

V usage is TRBV2 and J usage is TRBJ2-3, with a possible D match to TRBD2 (6 bases). Germline V gives CDR1 SNHLY, CDR2 FYNNEI. The ends were cut back, 5 bases at V and 4 bases at J, with 13 bases in the middle. The CDR3 runs 14 residues. The CDR3 sequence: CASSRRLDADTQYF. As DNA, the CDR3 is TGTGCCAGCAGTAGGCGACTAGATGCAGATACGCAGTATTTT. The full variable domain, its missing parts supplied by reference TRBV2 and TRBJ2-3, is EPEVTQTPSHQVTQMGQEVILRCVPISNHLYFYWYRQILGQKVEFLVSFYNNEISEKSEIFDDQFSVERPDGSNFTLKIRSTKLEDSAMYFCASSRRLDADTQYFGPGTRLTVL.

V and J are TRBV5-1 and TRBJ1-1; D is uncertain. Germline lookup yields CDR1 SGHRS and CDR2 YFSETQ. This CDR3 has 15 amino acids. Trimming took off 0 bases at V and 0 bases at J, with 9 bases between the two ends. The CDR3 DNA follows: TGCGCCAGCAGCTTGGGACCGGGATTGAACACTGAAGCTTTCTTT. Its protein is CASSLGPGLNTEAFF.

The chain uses TRBV28 and TRBJ2-5; no definite D call. Trimming removed 2 bases from V and 4 bases from J, with 14 bases in between. The germline V gene encodes CDR1 MDHEN and CDR2 SYDVKM. CDR3 length equals 15 residues. As DNA, the CDR3 is TGTGCCAGCAGTTTAGGGTGGGCGGAACTAGAGACCCAGTACTTC. Its protein is CASSLGWAELETQYF.

The chain links TRBV10-1 to TRBJ2-1; a weak D match, TRBD2 (6 bases). Germline V gene lookup returns CDR1 WNHNN and CDR2 SYGVQD (reference sequence). V was clipped by 2 bases and J by 5 bases, with 13 bases between them. The CDR3 is made up of 15 amino acids. Written as DNA, the CDR3 is TGCGCCAGCAGTGAGGGGGAGGCGTCACACAATGAGCAGTTCTTC. Translation gives CASSEGEASHNEQFF.

The chain joins TRBV5-4 to TRBJ1-2; D remains ambiguous. The V end was cut by 3 bases, the J end by 5 bases, with 14 bases between. Germline CDR1 and CDR2: SGHNT and YYREEE (reference sequence). The CDR3 extends over 14 amino acids. The chain's CDR3 is CASSYAASSYGYTF. DNA for the CDR3: TGTGCCAGCAGCTACGCGGCTTCCTCATATGGCTACACCTTC.

The chain combines TRBV10-3 with TRBJ2-5, with D maybe TRBD2 (6 bases). Looked up from germline, CDR1 is ENHRY and CDR2 is SYGVKD. This CDR3 region has 15 residues. V dropped 10 bases and J dropped 0 bases, with 18 bases sitting between them. The CDR3 DNA follows: TGTGCCACCTCACAACTAGCCCAGTACCAAGAGACCCAGTACTTC. This sequence encodes CATSQLAQYQETQYF.

The gene calls are TRBV6-1 and TRBJ2-7; 7 bases are a match to TRBD1. The CDR3 extends over 14 amino acids. V lost 3 bases to trimming and J lost 3 bases; unmatched junction nucleotides: 5. Germline CDR1 and CDR2: MNHNS and SASEGT. The DNA for the CDR3 is TGTGCCAGCAGTGAGAGGGACAGTGGCTACGAGCAGTACTTC. Protein: CASSERDSGYEQYF.

CDR3 DNA: TGTGCCAGCAGCTTGGACAGGGGTATAGAGACCCAGTACTTC. Translating it yields CASSLDRGIETQYF. The rearrangement uses TRBV5-5 and TRBJ2-5; 7 nucleotides agree with TRBD1. Germline V gives CDR1 SGHKS, CDR2 YYEKEE (reference sequence). The CDR3 totals 14 residues. The J segment lost 4 bases and the V segment lost 0 bases, leaving 3 bases of the junction unmatched.

V and J are TRBV21-1 and TRBJ2-3; the table's D call, TRBD2, was not checked against the DNA. TRBV21-1 is marked as a pseudogene. The length of the CDR3 is 17 residues. This CDR3 is CASSKGASGTSTDTQYF. The CDR3, as DNA: TGTGCCAGCAGCAAAGGGGCTAGCGGGACTAGCACAGATACGCAGTATTTT.

The chain combines TRBV5-1 with TRBJ2-1, with 12 bases identical to TRBD2. Germline V lookup: CDR1 SGHRS, CDR2 YFSETQ. J gave up 5 bases and V 5 bases, and 2 bases lay outside the gene matches. The CDR3 loop spans 14 amino acids. The CDR3 sequence is CASRGLAGNNEQFF. The CDR3 region has the DNA TGCGCCAGCAGGGGACTAGCGGGTAACAATGAGCAGTTCTTC.

J is TRBJ2-1 and V is TRBV5-1; 8 bases align to TRBD1. The J segment lost 0 bases and the V segment lost 5 bases, leaving 4 bases of the junction unmatched. This CDR3 has 15 amino acids. Germline V CDR1 and CDR2: SGHRS, YFSETQ. CDR3 sequence: CASRWTGSSYNEQFF. As DNA, the CDR3 is TGCGCCAGCAGGTGGACAGGGAGCTCCTACAATGAGCAGTTCTTC.

The genes are TRBV30 and TRBJ2-1; TRBD1 aligns across 7 bases. Germline V gene lookup returns CDR1 GTSNPN and CDR2 SVGIG (reference sequence). CDR3 size: 15 residues. Trimming at V came to 1 base and at J to 3 bases, leaving 6 bases not matched to a gene. This CDR3 reads CAWSAGQAHYNEQFF. DNA for the CDR3: TGTGCCTGGAGTGCCGGACAGGCCCACTACAATGAGCAGTTCTTC.

The V call is TRBV2, the J call TRBJ2-1, with D tentatively TRBD1 or TRBD2 (5 bases each). V shed 6 bases and J shed 6 bases, with 9 bases lying between them. CDR1 is SNHLY and CDR2 is FYNNEI in the germline V gene. The CDR3 length is 12 residues. CDR3 in DNA: TGTGCCAGCAGGGGGACCTCCAATGAGCAGTTCTTC. Its protein product is CASRGTSNEQFF.